The 14 T cell receptor beta chains listed next were all sequenced from one sample in a study of blood T cell repertoires in COVID-19. This table comes from immunoSEQ multiplex PCR, and its TCRdb copy is limited to in-frame clones, with some not included. The top ten clones hold 2% to 2.5% of a sample with roughly 120,000 clones, about 86% of them seen once. The sequencing input was peripheral blood. Receptors were obtained from a woman aged 50 to 65 with acute or convalescent COVID-19.

The chain couples TRBV2 to TRBJ1-2; the match to TRBD1 covers 8 bases. Germline V gene sequence: CDR1 SNHLY, CDR2 FYNNEI. V trimming: 6 bases; J trimming: 5 bases; junction bases outside the gene matches: 17. This CDR3 has 17 amino acids. The CDR3 nucleotides read TGTGCCAGCAGGGATTACGGGACAGGCCGGATTCTTTATGGCTACACCTTC. Encoded protein: CASRDYGTGRILYGYTF.

In this sample, this clone turned up a few times. The genes are TRBV9 and TRBJ2-2, with 14 bases matching TRBD2. Losses at the gene ends were 4 bases for V and 6 bases for J; bases not matched to a gene: 17. Germline assignment: CDR1 SGDLS and CDR2 YYNGEE. This CDR3 contains 20 residues. The DNA of the CDR3 is TGTGCCAGCAGCACCCAGGCCCGACGGGGACTAGCGGGAGTGGCCGGGGAGCTGTTTTTT. It is translated as CASSTQARRGLAGVAGELFF.

V gene TRBV5-6 combines with J gene TRBJ2-1; 11 nucleotides match TRBD2. The CDR3 length is 17 residues. V shed 3 bases, J shed 1 base, and the junction held 6 bases outside the gene matches. Germline V gives CDR1 SGHDT, CDR2 YYEEEE. CDR3 sequence reads: CASSYTVAGGSYNEQFF. CDR3 coding DNA: TGTGCCAGCAGCTACACCGTAGCGGGAGGGTCCTACAATGAGCAGTTCTTC.

The chain uses TRBV19 and TRBJ2-6; 10 bases line up with TRBD1. V dropped 10 bases and J dropped 0; count of bases not matched to a gene: 12. The CDR3 consists of 18 residues. Germline-derived CDR1 and CDR2 are LNHDA and SQIVND (reference sequence). The CDR3 loop reads CATRKPDRGGSGANVLTF. Written as DNA, the CDR3 is TGTGCCACTCGAAAACCGGACAGGGGGGGCTCTGGGGCCAACGTCCTGACTTTC.

The rearrangement links TRBV2 to TRBJ2-1; maybe TRBD1 (6 bases). The V gene lost 9 bases and the J gene lost 0 bases, with 15 bases spanning the gap. This CDR3 has 15 residues. Per germline, CDR1 SNHLY and CDR2 FYNNEI. The CDR3 DNA sequence: TGTGCCAGAGGGGGAAGCGGCAGCTCCTACAATGAGCAGTTCTTC. Translating gives CARGGSGSSYNEQFF.

The gene calls are TRBV12-3 or TRBV12-4 and TRBJ1-2; weak D call: TRBD1 (6 bases). CDR3 length equals 13 residues. Deletions cut 7 bases from V and 4 bases from J, with 13 bases between. This CDR3 reads CASKAGASYGYTF. In nucleotides, the CDR3 is TGTGCCAGCAAAGCAGGGGCTTCCTATGGCTACACCTTC.

CDR3 amino acids: CASSPDRASYGYTF. The CDR3 DNA sequence: TGTGCCAGCAGCCCCGACAGGGCGTCCTATGGCTACACCTTC. The chain has TRBV7-9 and TRBJ1-2, with 7 bases fitting TRBD1. This CDR3 comprises 14 residues. Germline-derived CDR1 and CDR2 are SEHNR and FQNEAQ (reference sequence). The V and J ends lost 5 bases and 4 bases, in that order; junction bases with no gene match: 7.

The rearrangement uses TRBV5-1 and TRBJ2-2, with 7 bases fitting TRBD1. The CDR3 sequence is 16 residues long. Losses at the gene ends were 4 bases for V and 4 bases for J; bases not matched to a gene: 10. The germline V gene has CDR1 SGHRS and CDR2 YFSETQ. Written as DNA, the CDR3 is TGCGCCAGCAGCATGGGACAGCGCGCTTCCACCGGGGAGCTGTTTTTT. This gives the protein CASSMGQRASTGELFF.

The chain uses TRBV7-9 and TRBJ2-3, with D possibly matching TRBD2 (6 bases). The CDR3 totals 13 residues. The V end was cut by 5 bases, the J end by 5 bases, with 11 bases between. Germline V gene lookup returns CDR1 SEHNR and CDR2 FQNEAQ (reference sequence). This CDR3 is CASSGGSGDTQYF. The CDR3 coding sequence is TGTGCCAGCAGCGGAGGGTCTGGAGATACGCAGTATTTT.

This chain joins TRBV19 and TRBJ2-3; D not certain. This CDR3 contains 12 residues. Germline V gene sequence: CDR1 LNHDA, CDR2 SQIVND (reference sequence). V was pared by 5 bases and J by 3 bases, with 6 bases between. This CDR3 is CASSRATDTQYF. The CDR3 DNA follows: TGTGCCAGTAGTCGAGCGACAGATACGCAGTATTTT.

The CDR3 region has the DNA TGTGCCAGCAGCTTAGCGCTCCGGTTGAACACTGAAGCTTTCTTT. This encodes CASSLALRLNTEAFF. The rearrangement uses TRBV7-2 and TRBJ1-1; D not resolved. Germline V gene lookup returns CDR1 SGHTA and CDR2 FQGNSA. This CDR3 contains 15 residues. Trimming pared 0 bases from V and 0 bases from J, leaving 8 bases between.

The chain employs TRBV15 and TRBJ1-2; D remains ambiguous. This CDR3 region has 13 residues. Germline CDR1 is LNHNV and CDR2 is YYDKDF (reference sequence). V was trimmed by 6 bases and J by 5 bases, leaving 13 bases between them. The CDR3 spells CATSIEGGYGYTF. DNA of the CDR3: TGTGCCACCAGTATAGAAGGAGGGTATGGCTACACCTTC.

The chain joins TRBV18 to TRBJ2-5; maybe TRBD2 (6 bases). Deletions cut 2 bases from V and 5 bases from J, with 21 bases between. Germline V lookup: CDR1 KGHSH, CDR2 LQKENI. The CDR3 is 17 amino acids. The CDR3 reads CASSPRPPGVGRETQYF. The CDR3 DNA reads TGTGCCAGCTCACCAAGGCCGCCGGGGGTTGGTCGGGAGACCCAGTACTTC.

The rearrangement uses TRBV12-3 or TRBV12-4 and TRBJ1-5, with D possibly being TRBD1 (5 bases). V lost 7 bases and J lost 11, with 9 bases in between. This CDR3 comprises 10 residues. Here the CDR3 DNA reads TGTGCCAGCACCGGGGGGGCCCAGCATTTT. Translated: CASTGGAQHF.